These 32 T cell receptor beta chains originate from one sample sequenced in a study of T cells in Graves' hyperthyroidism and ophthalmopathy. Amplification targeted TCR beta CDR3 regions from RNA transcripts. The study used the HTBI primer set for a first-round RT-PCR of the TCR CDR3. TCRdb called the multiplex PCR reads again in MiXCR, with one record for every CDR3 protein. The sample contains roughly 500,000 distinct CDR3 sequences, around 14% of which appear only once. Material for sequencing was blood. These receptors originate from a woman aged 30 to 39 with Graves' hyperthyroidism that later progressed to Graves' ophthalmopathy.

The chain recombines TRBV9 with TRBJ1-5; TRBD1 is a possible D gene (6 bases). Germline CDR1 reads SGDLS; CDR2 reads YYNGEE. This CDR3 comprises 16 residues. V shed 3 bases and J shed 1 base, with 14 bases lying between them. In DNA, the CDR3 is TGTGCCAGCAGCGGGGGGCCGTGGAGCAGCAATCAGCCCCAGCATTTT. As protein: CASSGGPWSSNQPQHF. Based on the CDR3 plus reference TRBV9 and TRBJ1-5, the full variable domain is DSGVTQTPKHLITATGQRVTLRCSPRSGDLSVYWYQQSLDQGLQFLIQYYNGEERAKGNILERFSAQQFPDLHSELNLSSLELGDSALYFCASSGGPWSSNQPQHFGDGTRLSIL.

This clonotype was seen a few times. The chain links TRBV20-1 to TRBJ2-2; D is undetermined. The germline V and J ends were trimmed by 5 bases and 1 base, with 8 bases remaining between them. Germline lookup yields CDR1 DFQATT and CDR2 SNEGSKA (reference sequence). The CDR3 sequence is 13 residues long. In DNA, the CDR3 is TGCAGTGCTCCGACGGTGAACACCGGGGAGCTGTTTTTT. As protein: CSAPTVNTGELFF.

Of note for this clonotype: A much larger clone is a single base away; this may be a read error. The CDR3 DNA is TGTGCCAGCGTGAACACTGAAGCTTTCTTT. Translated: CASVNTEAFF. This chain connects TRBV7-2 to TRBJ1-1; no definite D call. V lost 8 bases and J 0 bases, leaving 1 base between the germline ends. The germline V gene has CDR1 SGHTA and CDR2 FQGNSA. The CDR3 contains 10 residues.

This clonotype was recorded many times. The chain is built from TRBV28 and TRBJ1-2; tentatively, D is TRBD1 (5 bases). The germline V gene has CDR1 MDHEN and CDR2 SYDVKM. The CDR3 sequence is 13 residues long. V lost 2 bases and J lost 4, with 8 bases in between. CDR3 region: CASSLGGPYGYTF. The DNA of the CDR3 is TGTGCCAGCAGTTTAGGGGGTCCCTATGGCTACACCTTC.

This clonotype was detected many times. The CDR3 region has the DNA TGTGCCTGGAGTGTACAAGAGACTGCCAGTTCACCCCTCCACTTT. It encodes CAWSVQETASSPLHF. The gene calls are TRBV30 and TRBJ1-6; D is unclear. Germline V gene data show CDR1 as GTSNPN and CDR2 as SVGIG (reference sequence). Trimming cost V 0 bases and J 9 bases, with 15 bases left between them. The length of the CDR3 is 15 residues.

This clonotype was observed a handful of times. A much larger clone lies one base from this, so it may be a read error. J is TRBJ2-1 and V is TRBV3-1; no firm D call. This CDR3 is 17 amino acids long. Germline-derived CDR1 and CDR2 are LGHDT and YNNKEL (reference sequence). Trimming left V 4 bases short and J 5 bases short, with 21 bases between. The CDR3 nucleotides read TGTGCCAGCAGCCCCCTTAAGAGGAGACCCCCCCACAATGAGCAGTTCTTC. As protein: CASSPLKRRPPHNEQFF.

The chain uses TRBV24-1 and TRBJ2-5; TRBD1 aligns across 10 bases. Trimming took 7 bases from V and 5 from J; bases not matched to a gene: 3. Per the germline V gene, CDR1 is KGHDR and CDR2 is SFDVKD. The CDR3 spans 13 residues. The CDR3 spells CATRGTGAETQYF. In nucleotides, the CDR3 is TGTGCCACCAGAGGGACAGGGGCTGAGACCCAGTACTTC.

This clonotype appeared many times. The chain joins TRBV27 to TRBJ2-3, with unresolved D. Trimming removed 2 bases from V and 2 bases from J, with 5 bases in between. CDR3 length: 13 amino acids. Germline V gene sequence: CDR1 MNHEY, CDR2 SMNVEV (reference sequence). The CDR3 DNA sequence: TGTGCCAGCAGTTTACTGCACACAGATACGCAGTATTTT. Protein product: CASSLLHTDTQYF.

This clonotype was counted between two and nine times. The chain has TRBV5-6 and TRBJ1-1; D is uncertain. The V gene lost 0 bases and the J gene lost 0 bases, with 12 bases spanning the gap. The CDR3 has 16 amino acids. Looked up from germline, CDR1 is SGHDT and CDR2 is YYEEEE. In DNA, the CDR3 is TGTGCCAGCAGCTTGGAGTGGGGAGTAATGAACACTGAAGCTTTCTTT. The encoded protein is CASSLEWGVMNTEAFF.

V usage is TRBV6-1 and J usage is TRBJ2-5, with 11 nucleotides matching TRBD2. CDR1 is MNHNS and CDR2 is SASEGT in the germline V gene. There are 16 residues in the CDR3. Trimming at V came to 6 bases and at J to 1 base, leaving 7 bases not matched to a gene. Here the CDR3 DNA reads TGTGCCAGCAGCCGTATACTAGCGGGGGCCCAAGAGACCCAGTACTTC. Translated: CASSRILAGAQETQYF.

Many counts were recorded for this clonotype. The rearrangement joins TRBV7-2 to TRBJ1-2; D is ambiguous. The germline gives CDR1 SGHTA, CDR2 FQGNSA. V lost 5 bases to trimming and J lost 8 bases, with 15 bases between them. The CDR3 is 13 amino acids. The CDR3 nucleotides read TGTGCCAGCAGCCCCCCAGAAACGGAGGGCTACACCTTC. It encodes CASSPPETEGYTF.

The sample holds a few counts of this clonotype. With a much larger clone just one base away, this may be a read error. The chain recombines TRBV24-1 with TRBJ2-3; 9 bases are a match to TRBD2. The germline CDR1 and CDR2 sequences are KGHDR and SFDVKD. CDR3 length: 16 amino acids. V was clipped by 0 bases and J by 4 bases; unmatched bases: 4. Here the CDR3 DNA reads TGTGCCACCAGTGATTTGCCTGGCGGGAGGGCAGATACGCAGTATTTT. It specifies CATSDLPGGRADTQYF.

This chain links TRBV7-9 with TRBJ1-5; D is ambiguous. This CDR3 contains 15 residues. The V end lost 3 bases, the J end lost 0 bases, and 9 bases lay between the germline ends. CDR1 and CDR2 from the germline V gene are SEHNR and FQNEAQ (reference sequence). CDR3: CASSFSAASNQPQHF. The CDR3, as DNA: TGTGCCAGCAGCTTCTCCGCGGCTAGCAATCAGCCCCAGCATTTT. The entire variable domain, with the rest obtained from reference TRBV7-9 and TRBJ1-5, is as follows: DTGVSQNPRHKITKRGQNVTFRCDPISEHNRLYWYRQTLGQGPEFLTYFQNEAQLEKSRLLSDRFSAERPKGSFSTLEIQRTEQGDSAMYLCASSFSAASNQPQHFGDGTRLSIL.

At least ten counts were recorded for this clonotype. J is TRBJ2-1 and V is TRBV7-2, with 7 bases lining up with TRBD1. With 4 bases clipped from V and 6 bases from J, the junction kept 9 bases outside the gene matches. The CDR3 totals 15 residues. CDR1 and CDR2 (germline): SGHTA, FQGNSA. The CDR3 nucleotides read TGTGCCAGCAGCTCCCTCGGACAGGTACCCAATGAGCAGTTCTTC. It translates to CASSSLGQVPNEQFF.

V and J are TRBV3-1 and TRBJ2-7; TRBD2 is a possible D gene (6 bases). Trimming shortened V by 3 bases and J by 8 bases, and 17 bases separated the two germline ends. In germline, CDR1 is LGHDT, CDR2 YNNKEL (reference sequence). CDR3 length: 14 residues. CDR3 bases: TGTGCCAGCAGCCAGGGGGGAGGAATTTACCAGCAGTACTTC. Residues: CASSQGGGIYQQYF.

This clonotype showed up many times. CDR3 amino acids: CSVSGEAFF. In DNA, the CDR3 is TGCAGTGTGTCCGGAGAAGCTTTCTTT. The chain employs TRBV20-1 and TRBJ1-1; no definite D call. The CDR3 is made up of 9 amino acids. Looked up from germline, CDR1 is DFQATT and CDR2 is SNEGSKA (reference sequence). Trimming shortened V by 7 bases and J by 8 bases, and 8 bases separated the two germline ends.

This clonotype was recorded a few times. The V gene is TRBV6-5, the J gene TRBJ1-2, with D perhaps matching TRBD1 (5 bases). V dropped 2 bases and J dropped 3 bases, with 13 bases sitting between them. Germline V CDR1 and CDR2: MNHEY, SVGAGI. The CDR3 runs 15 residues. The CDR3 sequence: CASSYVGDSHYGYTF. CDR3 nucleotides: TGTGCCAGCAGTTACGTGGGGGACTCCCACTATGGCTACACCTTC.

This clonotype came up many times. This rearrangement joins TRBV7-2 to TRBJ1-1; possibly TRBD1 for D (6 bases). CDR1 and CDR2 (germline): SGHTA, FQGNSA. The length of the CDR3 is 16 residues. Trimming removed 4 bases at V and 3 bases at J, with 18 bases between. The CDR3 DNA is TGTGCCAGCAGCTCCCCAAAGGGACACCCTGACACTGAAGCTTTCTTT. It yields the protein CASSSPKGHPDTEAFF.

This clonotype was counted many times. J is TRBJ2-7 and V is TRBV11-3; 8 nucleotides agree with TRBD2. V shed 5 bases and J 1 base; nucleotides not matched to a gene: 10. In germline, CDR1 is SGHNT, CDR2 YENEEA. CDR3 length: 16 amino acids. CDR3 protein: CASSLIKREWSYEQYF. Here the CDR3 DNA reads TGTGCCAGCAGCCTAATCAAGCGGGAGTGGTCCTACGAGCAGTACTTC. Filled out from reference TRBV11-3 and TRBJ2-7, the complete variable domain reads EAGVVQSPRYKIIEKKQPVAFWCNPISGHNTLYWYLQNLGQGPELLIRYENEEAVDDSQLPKDRFSAERLKGVDSTLKIQPAELGDSAVYLCASSLIKREWSYEQYFGPGTRLTVT.

This clonotype was found a few times. The rearrangement uses TRBV4-1 and TRBJ2-3; 8 bases map to TRBD2. The V gene end was trimmed by 1 base and the J gene end by 5 bases; junction bases not matched to a gene: 8. Per the germline V gene, CDR1 is MGHRA and CDR2 is YSYEKL. The CDR3 is 16 amino acids. As DNA, the CDR3 is TGCGCCAGCAGCCAAGCCCCGGGACTAGGAGAAGATACGCAGTATTTT. Encoded protein: CASSQAPGLGEDTQYF.

The V call is TRBV7-6, the J call TRBJ1-3; possibly TRBD1 for D (5 bases). The CDR3 runs to 16 residues. Per germline, CDR1 SGHVS and CDR2 FNYEAQ. V was trimmed by 4 bases and J by 0 bases, leaving 13 bases between them. CDR3 residues: CASSSYSGSSGNTIYF. In DNA, the CDR3 is TGTGCCAGCAGCTCATACTCAGGGAGCTCTGGAAACACCATATATTTT.

This clonotype was counted ten times or more. The chain's CDR3 is CSVKRPPRETQYF. The CDR3 bases are TGCAGCGTTAAACGTCCCCCCCGAGAGACCCAGTACTTC. The chain links TRBV29-1 to TRBJ2-5; no clear D gene. The CDR3 has 13 amino acids. Germline values: CDR1 SQVTM, CDR2 ANQGSEA. V lost 5 bases and J 4 bases, leaving 14 bases between the germline ends. The entire variable domain, with the rest obtained from reference TRBV29-1 and TRBJ2-5, is as follows: SAVISQKPSRDICQRGTSLTIQCQVDSQVTMMFWYRQQPGQSLTLIATANQGSEATYESGFVIDKFPISRPNLTFSTLTVSNMSPEDSSIYLCSVKRPPRETQYFGPGTRLLVL.

This clonotype was counted at least ten times. The chain links TRBV15 to TRBJ1-1, with 7 bases that match TRBD1. CDR3 length: 15 residues. Per germline, CDR1 LNHNV and CDR2 YYDKDF (reference sequence). V was clipped by 0 bases and J by 1 base; unmatched bases: 2. The CDR3 reads CATSREWDRNTEAFF. In nucleotides, the CDR3 is TGTGCCACCAGCAGAGAATGGGACAGGAACACTGAAGCTTTCTTT.

Concerning this clonotype itself: Being one base from a much bigger clone, this may be a read error. CDR3 protein: CASRIDTGELFF. CDR3 DNA: TGTGCCAGCAGAATAGACACCGGGGAGCTGTTTTTT. The chain couples TRBV2 to TRBJ2-2; D uncertain. Germline V gene sequence: CDR1 SNHLY, CDR2 FYNNEI. This CDR3 contains 12 residues. V was trimmed by 6 bases and J by 3 bases, leaving 5 bases between them.

This clonotype has ten or more counts. The chain has TRBV24-1 and TRBJ1-6; possibly TRBD1 for D (6 bases). Between the trimmed V and J ends, which lost 8 bases and 2 bases, there was a span of 9 bases. This CDR3 region has 14 residues. Germline CDR1 is KGHDR and CDR2 is SFDVKD. The CDR3 DNA is TGTGCCACCATCCGGGACACCTATAATTCACCCCTCCACTTT. Translating gives CATIRDTYNSPLHF.

This clonotype came up many times. The V and J genes are TRBV2 and TRBJ1-2; D is ambiguous. Per germline, CDR1 SNHLY and CDR2 FYNNEI. The V end was cut by 6 bases, the J end by 8 bases, with 7 bases between. This CDR3 has 10 amino acids. The CDR3, as DNA: TGTGCCAGCAGAGGATGGGGCTACACCTTC. Translating gives CASRGWGYTF.

This clonotype turned up a few times. The J gene is TRBJ1-5, the V gene TRBV20-1; D gene unclear. The germline CDR1 and CDR2 sequences are DFQATT and SNEGSKA (reference sequence). CDR3 length: 12 amino acids. The V end was cut by 4 bases, the J end by 0 bases, with 4 bases between. The CDR3 nucleotides are TGCAGTGCTATACATAGCAATCAGCCCCAGCATTTT. Residues: CSAIHSNQPQHF.

This clonotype was counted many times. The chain couples TRBV28 to TRBJ2-1; D gene ambiguous. This CDR3 is built from 18 residues. The germline CDR1 and CDR2 sequences are MDHEN and SYDVKM. V lost 3 bases to trimming and J lost 7 bases, with 25 bases between them. CDR3 in amino acids: CASSFSFFKTGSTNEQFF. CDR3 nucleotide sequence: TGTGCCAGCAGTTTCTCTTTCTTTAAGACGGGCTCCACTAATGAGCAGTTCTTC.

The V and J genes are TRBV5-1 and TRBJ2-2; 7 nucleotides line up with TRBD2. After removal of 4 bases from V and 1 base from J, the junction contained 7 bases not matched to a gene. The germline V gene encodes CDR1 SGHRS and CDR2 YFSETQ. This CDR3 is built from 16 residues. CDR3 loop: CASSLGDYLNTGELFF. CDR3 bases: TGCGCCAGCAGCCTGGGGGACTACTTGAACACCGGGGAGCTGTTTTTT.

In this sample, this clonotype turned up many times. The chain has TRBV7-2 and TRBJ1-1; the D is unclear. Germline CDR1 is SGHTA and CDR2 is FQGNSA. Trimming shortened V by 6 bases and J by 5 bases, and 13 bases separated the two germline ends. This CDR3 has 13 residues. As DNA, the CDR3 is TGTGCCAGCAGTAACGAGAGGAATACTGAAGCTTTCTTT. It encodes CASSNERNTEAFF.

Ten or more counts support this clonotype. The rearrangement links TRBV15 to TRBJ1-1; D possibly corresponds to TRBD1 (5 bases). V shed 9 bases and J shed 0 bases, with 23 bases lying between them. CDR1 and CDR2 from the germline V gene are LNHNV and YYDKDF (reference sequence). This CDR3 is built from 17 residues. CDR3 residues: CATGWGFLSTMNTEAFF. CDR3 DNA: TGTGCCACTGGGTGGGGGTTCCTCAGTACCATGAACACTGAAGCTTTCTTT.

The rearrangement links TRBV4-2 to TRBJ2-2; TRBD1 matches at 7 bases. This CDR3 contains 15 residues. The ends lost 0 bases at V and 6 bases at J; junction bases unmatched: 4. CDR1 LGHNA and CDR2 YNFKEQ come from the germline V gene. CDR3 DNA sequence: TGTGCCAGCAGCCAAGACCCTGGGACAGCCGGGGAGCTGTTTTTT. This sequence encodes CASSQDPGTAGELFF.